This entry concerns a single T cell receptor (beta chain). This sample is drawn from a study of OX40 agonist ivuxolimab in advanced cancers. This CDR3 spans 15 amino acids. The V gene lost 5 bases and the J gene lost 1 base, with 14 bases spanning the gap. The germline gives CDR1 SGHTA, CDR2 FQGNSA. The protocol was immunoSEQ multiplex PCR, while the TCRdb copy is restricted to in-frame clones and leaves out a portion. The profile shows over 80,000 clones, around four fifths of them singletons. The V call is TRBV7-2, the J call TRBJ1-1; D is perhaps TRBD1 (6 bases). The input for sequencing was CD4+ or CD8+ T cells sorted from blood, taken in a trial of the OX40 agonist ivuxolimab. This receptor was identified in an adult with an advanced solid tumor such as melanoma, head and neck, liver or kidney cancer. CDR3 DNA: TGTGCCAGCAGCCTCAGGGGCGGGGGGAACACTGAAGCTTTCTTT. This gives the protein CASSLRGGGNTEAFF.